These T cell receptor beta chains were read from a single sample in a study of cytomegalovirus exposure and HLA in healthy donors. Repertoires were generated with immunoSEQ multiplex PCR, while TCRdb's copy carries only in-frame clones and drops some. The table includes over 65,000 clones, 60% to 80% detected once. Specimen: PBMCs. These receptors all come from a woman aged 40 to 50 in good health and CMV-seronegative. CDR3s include the opening cysteine and the closing phenylalanine or tryptophan. D genes are given only for firm matches.

J | V | length | D | CDR3
TRBJ1-1 | TRBV9 | 15 | TRBD1 | CASSPRDRGLFEAFF
TRBJ2-7 | TRBV7-3 | 15 | TRBD2 | CASNALGLADYEQYF
TRBJ2-3 | TRBV5-1 | 15 | NA | CASSVTGKPPDTQYF
TRBJ1-4 | TRBV6-5 | 15 | NA | CASRSAGATNEKLFF
TRBJ2-3 | TRBV7-6 | 16 | TRBD2 | CASSPLTSGITDTQYF
TRBJ2-7 | TRBV19 | 17 | TRBD2 | CASSMSLGLAGLYEQYF
TRBJ2-1 | TRBV9 | 16 | TRBD2 | CASSVSLAGTYNEQFF
TRBJ2-3 | TRBV5-1 | 16 | TRBD2 | CASSVPSGREGDTQYF
TRBJ2-3 | TRBV5-1 | 16 | TRBD2 | CASSPRWGSGVPAQYF
TRBJ1-2 | TRBV4-2 | 17 | TRBD1 | CASSQDRTGTHRYGYTF
TRBJ2-3 | TRBV7-2 | 14 | NA | CASSLGAFTDTQYF
TRBJ2-7 | TRBV25-1 | 15 | TRBD1 | CASKGNRDRGYEQYF
TRBJ1-2 | TRBV5-4 | 15 | NA | CASSSAFDSWHGYTF
TRBJ2-3 | TRBV7-2 | 15 | TRBD1 | CASRPPGQNTDTQYF
NA | TRBV15 | 24 | TRBD2 | CATSRDRVGQGLPRTSGSYYEQYF
TRBJ2-5 | TRBV10-1 | 15 | TRBD2 | CASSESLGGQETQYF
TRBJ2-7 | TRBV6-5 | 15 | TRBD2 | CASSSAAGGTYEQYF
TRBJ2-1 | TRBV5-4 | 15 | NA | CASSPNRILYNEQFF
TRBJ2-1 | TRBV4-1 | 16 | TRBD1 | CASSHANRGLDNEQFF
TRBJ1-1 | TRBV28 | 13 | NA | CASRFPVNTEAFF
TRBJ1-5 | TRBV7-8 | 15 | NA | CASSFSGVGNQPQHF
TRBJ2-4 | TRBV28 | 15 | NA | CASSFRVWSKNIQYF
TRBJ1-4 | TRBV5-6 | 14 | TRBD1 | CASSLRAGGGKLFF
TRBJ1-2 | TRBV7-6 | 15 | TRBD1 | CASSSGTGVDYGYTF
TRBJ2-1 | TRBV30 | 17 | TRBD2 | CAWSSTGASGGSREQFF
TRBJ2-1 | TRBV29-1 | 17 | TRBD2 | CSVLVLAGERAYNEQFF
TRBJ2-1 | TRBV29-1 | 16 | TRBD2 | CSVEREGAGAYNEQFF
TRBJ1-2 | TRBV7-2 | 19 | NA | CASSSLGGAGGEEAYGYTF
TRBJ2-2 | TRBV7-2 | 15 | TRBD2 | CASSFDVAGVGELFF
TRBJ2-7 | TRBV7-9 | 15 | TRBD2 | CASSLLAGAVGEQYF
TRBJ1-1 | TRBV7-6 | 11 | NA | CASSPGGEAFF
TRBJ2-3 | TRBV5-1 | 15 | TRBD2 | CASRRTSGRTDTQYF
TRBJ2-7 | TRBV7-9 | 12 | NA | CASAPGTYEQYF